The 22 T cell receptor beta chains given below trace back to one sample, sequenced in a study of cytomegalovirus exposure and HLA in healthy donors. PCR primers comprised 60 Vbeta and 13 Jbeta primers. Here immunoSEQ multiplex PCR was the method, and the copy in TCRdb shows in-frame clones only, minus some. The listing contains about 200,000 clones. Sequencing input: PBMCs. The source of these receptors is a boy younger than 18 in good health and CMV-seronegative.

The J gene is TRBJ2-7, the V gene TRBV7-8, with 10 bases aligning to TRBD2. V lost 5 bases, J lost 1 base, and 5 bases stayed unmatched. The CDR3 is 15 amino acids. Germline CDR1 SGHVS, CDR2 FQNEAQ. The CDR3 here is CASSLGLAESYEQYF. CDR3 DNA: TGTGCCAGCAGCCTTGGACTAGCGGAGTCCTACGAGCAGTACTTC.

This chain uses TRBV2 with TRBJ2-3, with 8 bases aligning to TRBD1. The CDR3 runs to 13 residues. CDR1 and CDR2 (germline): SNHLY, FYNNEI. V lost 6 bases to trimming and J lost 4 bases; unmatched junction nucleotides: 3. CDR3 sequence: CASRETGADTQYF. In DNA form, the CDR3 reads TGTGCCAGCAGGGAGACAGGGGCAGATACGCAGTATTTT.

The chain has TRBV6-5 and TRBJ1-2, with 8 bases fitting TRBD1. Trimming at V came to 6 bases and at J to 6 bases, leaving 0 bases not matched to a gene. The CDR3 is made up of 11 amino acids. CDR1 and CDR2 (germline): MNHEY, SVGAGI. CDR3 nucleotides: TGTGCCAGCAGGGGACAGGATGGCTACACCTTC. This sequence encodes CASRGQDGYTF.

The V and J genes are TRBV30 and TRBJ1-2, with D hard to call. Trimming stripped 4 bases from V and 8 bases from J, with 17 bases between. Germline V gene sequence: CDR1 GTSNPN, CDR2 SVGIG (reference sequence). The CDR3 consists of 13 residues. In DNA form, the CDR3 reads TGTGCCTGGAATCTTCTTACCCGTAGCGGCTACACCTTC. Translation gives CAWNLLTRSGYTF.

V usage is TRBV5-6 and J usage is TRBJ2-1, with 11 bases aligning to TRBD2. Germline trimming cut 2 bases from V and 12 bases from J; bases unmatched to any gene: 10. Per germline, CDR1 SGHDT and CDR2 YYEEEE. The CDR3 consists of 15 residues. This CDR3 is CASSFSGGAWDGQFF. The DNA for the CDR3 is TGTGCCAGCAGCTTTAGCGGGGGGGCCTGGGATGGGCAGTTCTTC.

The rearrangement links TRBV11-3 to TRBJ2-6; D is uncertain. This CDR3 is 16 amino acids long. Trimming shortened V by 5 bases and J by 4 bases, and 15 bases separated the two germline ends. Germline V gene data show CDR1 as SGHNT and CDR2 as YENEEA. The CDR3 is CASSPASQAGANVLTF. The CDR3 region has the DNA TGTGCCAGCAGCCCCGCCAGCCAGGCCGGGGCCAACGTCCTGACTTTC.

The CDR3 sequence is CASSQRGTGSMNTEAFF. DNA for the CDR3: TGCGCCAGCAGCCAAAGGGGGACAGGGTCGATGAACACTGAAGCTTTCTTT. The V and J genes are TRBV4-1 and TRBJ1-1; 9 nucleotides align to TRBD1. Germline V gives CDR1 MGHRA, CDR2 YSYEKL. V lost 2 bases and J lost 0; bases outside the gene matches: 7. The length of the CDR3 is 17 residues.

V gene TRBV12-5 combines with J gene TRBJ1-5; no firm D call. There are 13 residues in the CDR3. Germline-derived CDR1 and CDR2 are LGHNT and FRNRAP. V was cut by 6 bases and J by 4 bases, with 10 bases left in between. The CDR3 DNA reads as TGTGCTAGTGGCCCCGGTGAAAATCAGCCCCAGCATTTT. As protein: CASGPGENQPQHF.

The rearrangement joins TRBV6-5 to TRBJ2-5; D possibly corresponds to TRBD2 (5 bases). V gave up 6 bases and J gave up 2 bases, with 13 bases separating them. Germline V CDR1 and CDR2: MNHEY, SVGAGI. The CDR3 loop spans 14 amino acids. The CDR3 region has the DNA TGTGCCAGCAGCTACCGAGGCGGGCAAGAGACCCAGTACTTC. Translated: CASSYRGGQETQYF.

The chain couples TRBV30 to TRBJ1-1; D not certain. The CDR3 consists of 13 residues. Trimming took 0 bases from V and 4 from J, leaving 9 bases between them. Germline lookup yields CDR1 GTSNPN and CDR2 SVGIG (reference sequence). As DNA, the CDR3 is TGTGCCTGGAGTGTACTGTTCGGCACTGAAGCTTTCTTT. Residues: CAWSVLFGTEAFF.

About this clone itself: A read error may account for a junction end that differs from germline. V gene TRBV7-7 combines with J gene TRBJ2-5, with 10 nucleotides matching TRBD1. The CDR3 is made up of 15 amino acids. From germline, CDR1 is SSHAT and CDR2 FNYEAQ (reference sequence). CDR3 region: CASSLKTGGEETQYF. The CDR3 DNA reads as TGTGCTAGCAGCTTAAAGACAGGGGGCGAAGAGACCCAGTACTTC.

This sequence joins TRBV7-3 and TRBJ2-7; D is perhaps TRBD2 (6 bases). The CDR3 is 13 residues long. V lost 3 bases to trimming and J lost 1 base, with 7 bases between them. Germline CDR1 is SGHTA and CDR2 is FQGTGA. The DNA for the CDR3 is TGTGCCAGCAGCTTTGGGGGGTCCTACGAGCAGTACTTC. Translated: CASSFGGSYEQYF.

The chain combines TRBV30 with TRBJ1-5; D is undetermined. The CDR3 has 12 amino acids. V was clipped by 5 bases and J by 7 bases, with 12 bases between them. Germline loops: CDR1 GTSNPN, CDR2 SVGIG (reference sequence). Here the CDR3 reads CAWSLGGQPQHF. The CDR3 DNA reads as TGTGCCTGGTCCTTGGGAGGACAGCCCCAGCATTTT.

This rearrangement joins TRBV30 to TRBJ1-1, with a weak D call TRBD1 (5 bases). The CDR3 loop spans 13 amino acids. Per the germline V gene, CDR1 is GTSNPN and CDR2 is SVGIG (reference sequence). The ends were cut back, 6 bases at V and 1 base at J, with 12 bases in the middle. CDR3 DNA: TGTGCCTGTGGGCCAGGGCAGAACACTGAAGCTTTCTTT. Translation: CACGPGQNTEAFF.

The chain uses TRBV5-4 and TRBJ1-6; a weak D match, TRBD1 (5 bases). The germline V gene encodes CDR1 SGHNT and CDR2 YYREEE (reference sequence). Trimming took 3 bases from V and 5 from J, leaving 12 bases between them. The CDR3 spans 15 residues. CDR3 loop: CASSSGGVDNSPLHF. CDR3 DNA sequence: TGTGCCAGCAGCTCGGGGGGAGTAGATAATTCACCCCTCCACTTT.

The rearrangement joins TRBV11-2 to TRBJ1-4; D perhaps matches TRBD1 (5 bases). The germline V gene has CDR1 SGHAT and CDR2 FQNNGV. The V end lost 1 base, the J end lost 6 bases, and 12 bases lay between the germline ends. The CDR3 runs 15 residues. CDR3 DNA: TGTGCCAGCAGCTTAGGTGGGGGGGGTGATGAAAAACTGTTTTTT. It yields the protein CASSLGGGGDEKLFF. Combining the CDR3 with reference TRBV11-2 and TRBJ1-4 gives the whole variable domain EAGVAQSPRYKIIEKRQSVAFWCNPISGHATLYWYQQILGQGPKLLIQFQNNGVVDDSQLPKDRFSAERLKGVDSTLKIQPAKLEDSAVYLCASSLGGGGDEKLFFGSGTQLSVL.

The chain carries TRBV6-1 and TRBJ2-1; D might be TRBD2 (5 bases). This CDR3 has 15 amino acids. V lost 2 bases and J 11 bases, leaving 19 bases between the germline ends. CDR1 is MNHNS, CDR2 SASEGT, per germline. The CDR3 nucleotides read TGTGCCAGCAGTGAAAGTATCATGAGCGGAAGTCAGCAGTTCTTC. It yields the protein CASSESIMSGSQQFF.

This chain joins TRBV7-2 and TRBJ1-1; the D gene is possibly TRBD1 (6 bases). The CDR3 is 12 amino acids. V was shortened by 0 bases and J by 10 bases, with 9 bases between the two germline ends. Germline V gene lookup returns CDR1 SGHTA and CDR2 FQGNSA. The CDR3 DNA reads as TGTGCCAGCAGCTTAGCTGGACAGTCAGCTTTCTTT. This translates into CASSLAGQSAFF.

The J gene is TRBJ1-1, the V gene TRBV4-3; a weak D match, TRBD1 (5 bases). Germline loops: CDR1 LGHNA, CDR2 YSLEER. The CDR3 sequence is 16 residues long. V lost 0 bases and J lost 10, with 21 bases in between. The CDR3 region is CASSQDRAGPLGRAFF. The CDR3 nucleotides are TGCGCCAGCAGCCAAGATAGAGCGGGACCGCTCGGCCGAGCTTTCTTT.

In nucleotides, the CDR3 is TGTGCCAGCAGTTCCAAGAGGGTAGGACAGGGGCACCACGAGCAGTACTTC. This encodes CASSSKRVGQGHHEQYF. The J gene is TRBJ2-7, the V gene TRBV7-8; 9 positions match TRBD1. Germline assignment: CDR1 SGHVS and CDR2 FQNEAQ. V dropped 6 bases and J dropped 5; count of bases not matched to a gene: 17. The CDR3 extends over 17 amino acids.

The chain uses TRBV7-3 and TRBJ2-1; perhaps TRBD2 as D (5 bases). The V gene lost 5 bases and the J gene lost 7 bases, with 12 bases spanning the gap. The CDR3 has 13 amino acids. Germline CDR1 SGHTA, CDR2 FQGTGA. CDR3: CASSEDFLNEQFF. In nucleotides, the CDR3 is TGTGCCAGCAGCGAGGACTTCCTAAATGAGCAGTTCTTC.

The chain carries TRBV7-9 and TRBJ2-7; TRBD1 matches at 8 bases. CDR3 length: 18 amino acids. CDR1 is SEHNR and CDR2 is FQNEAQ in the germline V gene (reference sequence). V was clipped by 2 bases and J by 3 bases; unmatched bases: 15. As DNA, the CDR3 is TGTGCCAGCAGCTTACCCGGACAGGGCCAGGTGGGGGTCTACGAGCAGTACTTC. It translates to CASSLPGQGQVGVYEQYF.